The clone carrying this TCR beta chain was counted at least ten times. The data were obtained in a study of patients and donors after allogeneic stem cell transplantation. The CDR3 extends over 14 amino acids. The V end lost 6 bases, the J end lost 9 bases, and 22 bases lay between the germline ends. The germline V gene has CDR1 DFQATT and CDR2 SNEGSKA (reference sequence). TCRdb reprocessed the RT-PCR reads via MiXCR and lists one record per CDR3 protein. The sample lists approximately 200,000 distinct CDR3 sequences, 14% occurring once. What was sequenced was blood, either unsorted or a sorted T cell fraction (not recorded which). This chain links TRBV20-1 with TRBJ2-3; TRBD2 is a possible D gene (6 bases). The receptor was derived from a human donor who was either an allogeneic HSCT recipient or a stem cell or donor lymphocyte infusion donor (not recorded which). It is not recorded whose cells these are; they may come from a transplant donor. This CDR3 is CSAAQPGLPDTQYF. In DNA form, the CDR3 reads TGCAGTGCAGCTCAACCGGGACTCCCCGACACGCAGTATTTT.